What follows are 7 T cell receptor beta chains derived from one specimen sequenced in a study of blood T cell repertoires in COVID-19. Measured with immunoSEQ multiplex PCR; TCRdb has only the in-frame clones, and not every one. This table has about 200,000 clones, roughly 75% appearing once. Sequencing was performed on peripheral blood. The receptors come from a woman in her 70s with acute or convalescent COVID-19.

The V and J genes are TRBV5-1 and TRBJ2-1; 9 nucleotides agree with TRBD2. After removal of 0 bases from V and 3 bases from J, the junction contained 4 bases not matched to a gene. Germline-derived CDR1 and CDR2 are SGHRS and YFSETQ. The CDR3 is 16 amino acids. Here the CDR3 reads CASSLVSGRIYNEQFF. CDR3 sequence (DNA): TGCGCCAGCAGCTTGGTCAGCGGGAGGATCTACAATGAGCAGTTCTTC.

This chain joins TRBV7-9 and TRBJ2-5; TRBD2 matches at 9 bases. The germline CDR1 and CDR2 sequences are SEHNR and FQNEAQ (reference sequence). The V gene end was trimmed by 6 bases and the J gene end by 3 bases; junction bases not matched to a gene: 5. The CDR3 runs to 14 residues. CDR3 region: CASREAGGKETQYF. Written as DNA, the CDR3 is TGTGCCAGCAGAGAGGCGGGAGGGAAAGAGACCCAGTACTTC.

The chain recombines TRBV3-1 (or the pseudogene TRBV3-2) with TRBJ2-1; 10 nucleotides line up with TRBD2. The germline V gene encodes CDR1 LGHDT and CDR2 YNNKEL (reference sequence). The CDR3 is 18 residues long. J lost 1 base, V lost 4 bases, and 10 bases had no gene match. The DNA for the CDR3 is TGTGCCAGCAGCCCCCCCGTGAGCGGGAGGGCTTCCTACAATGAGCAGTTCTTC. Translated, it gives CASSPPVSGRASYNEQFF.

The rearrangement joins TRBV3-1 (or the pseudogene TRBV3-2) to TRBJ1-1; perhaps TRBD1 as D (5 bases). The CDR3 totals 17 residues. The germline CDR1 and CDR2 sequences are LGHDT and YNNKEL (reference sequence). V was trimmed by 1 base and J by 1 base, leaving 16 bases between them. The CDR3 protein is CASSQGPLGVANTEAFF. The CDR3 DNA follows: TGTGCCAGCAGCCAAGGTCCCTTAGGGGTGGCGAACACTGAAGCTTTCTTT.

The rearrangement joins TRBV19 to TRBJ1-2, with D possibly matching TRBD1 (5 bases). The V end was cut by 5 bases, the J end by 4 bases, with 11 bases between. The CDR3 covers 13 residues. Germline V gene data show CDR1 as LNHDA and CDR2 as SQIVND (reference sequence). Here the CDR3 DNA reads TGTGCCAGTAGTGCCGTGGGGGGCTATGGCTACACCTTC. Translated, it gives CASSAVGGYGYTF.

The chain combines TRBV7-2 with TRBJ1-2; no clear D gene. The germline V gene has CDR1 SGHTA and CDR2 FQGNSA. The ends were cut back, 5 bases at V and 4 bases at J, with 14 bases in the middle. This CDR3 is 14 amino acids long. CDR3: CASSRTHGIYGYTF. CDR3 DNA sequence: TGTGCCAGCAGCCGGACTCATGGCATCTATGGCTACACCTTC.

This chain connects TRBV5-1 to TRBJ2-2, with 7 nucleotides matching TRBD2. The CDR3 has 17 residues. Per germline, CDR1 SGHRS and CDR2 YFSETQ. Trimming at V came to 5 bases and at J to 0 bases, leaving 10 bases not matched to a gene. The CDR3 loop is CASRLQTSATNTGELFF. CDR3 DNA sequence: TGCGCCAGCAGACTGCAAACTAGCGCAACGAACACCGGGGAGCTGTTTTTT. The full variable domain, its missing parts supplied by reference TRBV5-1 and TRBJ2-2, is KAGVTQTPRYLIKTRGQQVTLSCSPISGHRSVSWYQQTPGQGLQFLFEYFSETQRNKGNFPGRFSGRQFSNSRSEMNVSTLELGDSALYLCASRLQTSATNTGELFFGEGSRLTVL.